The 27 T cell receptor beta chains presented below share a single source sample, sequenced in a study of T cell responses to AZD1222 COVID-19 vaccine. Repertoires were generated with immunoSEQ multiplex PCR, while TCRdb's copy carries only in-frame clones and drops some. The data show under 140,000 clones, with less than 90% seen just once and over 1.5% held by the top ten. This material consisted of peripheral blood, taken on day 0 of AZD1222 vaccination. The source is an adult in good health.

The V gene is TRBV5-1, the J gene TRBJ2-7; 9 nucleotides line up with TRBD1. Germline V gene lookup returns CDR1 SGHRS and CDR2 YFSETQ. This CDR3 spans 17 amino acids. V dropped 0 bases and J dropped 2; count of bases not matched to a gene: 9. The CDR3 loop is CASSLEARDRVPYEQYF. DNA of the CDR3: TGCGCCAGCAGCTTGGAAGCCCGGGACAGGGTGCCCTACGAGCAGTACTTC.

The gene calls are TRBV27 and TRBJ1-1; possible D gene TRBD1, 5 bases. Germline V lookup: CDR1 MNHEY, CDR2 SMNVEV (reference sequence). The CDR3 length is 14 residues. Trimming shortened V by 0 bases and J by 5 bases, and 10 bases separated the two germline ends. The CDR3 sequence is CASSLSTGVTEAFF. The CDR3, as DNA: TGTGCCAGCAGTTTATCGACGGGGGTGACTGAAGCTTTCTTT.

V is TRBV4-1 and J is TRBJ1-2, with TRBD1 identical over 9 bases. From germline, CDR1 is MGHRA and CDR2 YSYEKL. The CDR3 consists of 14 residues. V gave up 0 bases and J gave up 8 bases; unmatched junction bases: 4. CDR3 sequence: CASSQEQGAGGYTF. The CDR3 DNA sequence: TGCGCCAGCAGCCAAGAACAGGGGGCCGGAGGCTACACCTTC.

The CDR3 DNA reads as TGTGCCATCAGTCGGGACACGGATGGCTACACCTTC. It codes for CAISRDTDGYTF. This sequence joins TRBV10-3 and TRBJ1-2; maybe TRBD1 (6 bases). Between the trimmed V and J ends, which lost 5 bases and 6 bases, there was a span of 10 bases. This CDR3 has 12 residues. CDR1 is ENHRY, CDR2 SYGVKD, per germline.

The rearrangement links TRBV18 to TRBJ1-6, with no clear D. V lost 6 bases to trimming and J lost 14 bases, with 17 bases between them. The CDR3 is 13 residues long. Looked up from germline, CDR1 is KGHSH and CDR2 is LQKENI. In DNA form, the CDR3 reads TGTGCCAGCTCGCAAGATTTGGGGAGCGCCCTCCACTTT. Its translation: CASSQDLGSALHF. Using reference TRBV18 and TRBJ1-6 for the parts outside the CDR3, the full variable domain is NAGVMQNPRHLVRRRGQEARLRCSPMKGHSHVYWYRQLPEEGLKFMVYLQKENIIDESGMPKERFSAEFPKEGPSILRIQQVVRGDSAAYFCASSQDLGSALHFGNGTRLTVT.

This chain uses TRBV7-9 with TRBJ1-4, with TRBD1 matching 7 bases. V shed 6 bases and J 3 bases; nucleotides not matched to a gene: 7. This CDR3 region has 15 residues. Looked up from germline, CDR1 is SEHNR and CDR2 is FQNEAQ (reference sequence). CDR3 coding DNA: TGTGCCAGCAGATTACAGGGGTTGGCTAATGAAAAACTGTTTTTT. It yields the protein CASRLQGLANEKLFF.

The chain combines TRBV5-1 with TRBJ2-7; no reliable D call. V was cut by 2 bases and J by 5 bases, with 8 bases left in between. This CDR3 is 12 amino acids long. CDR1 SGHRS and CDR2 YFSETQ come from the germline V gene. The CDR3 DNA reads TGCGCCAGCAGCTTAAGTAGGGACGAGCAGTACTTC. It is translated as CASSLSRDEQYF.

V and J are TRBV28 and TRBJ1-1, with unresolved D. CDR1 is MDHEN, CDR2 SYDVKM, per germline. The CDR3 has 14 residues. The V and J ends lost 2 bases and 1 base respectively, with 8 bases between them. In DNA, the CDR3 is TGTGCCAGCAGTTTAAATAGAGAGAACACTGAAGCTTTCTTT. It yields the protein CASSLNRENTEAFF.

The gene calls are TRBV6-5 and TRBJ2-2; D remains unclear. The CDR3 totals 15 residues. V dropped 7 bases and J dropped 5 bases, with 17 bases sitting between them. CDR1 MNHEY and CDR2 SVGAGI come from the germline V gene. CDR3 nucleotide sequence: TGTGCCAGCACCGAACCCGGGCCCGCGACCGGGGAGCTGTTTTTT. Amino acid sequence: CASTEPGPATGELFF.

The V gene is TRBV5-1, the J gene TRBJ2-7; D is uncertain. V lost 3 bases and J 2 bases, leaving 6 bases between the germline ends. The germline gives CDR1 SGHRS, CDR2 YFSETQ. This CDR3 is built from 12 residues. The CDR3, as DNA: TGCGCCAGCAGCTACCCAGCCTACGAGCAGTACTTC. It specifies CASSYPAYEQYF.

The rearrangement joins TRBV12-2 to TRBJ1-1. TRBV12-2 is termed a pseudogene. The CDR3 is 14 amino acids. DNA of the CDR3: TGTGCAAGTCGCTTAAGGCGTTTCCACACTGAAGCTTTCTTT. Translation: CASRLRRFHTEAFF.

The chain joins TRBV5-4 to TRBJ1-2; unclear D gene. Germline V CDR1 and CDR2: SGHNT, YYREEE (reference sequence). V gave up 5 bases and J gave up 2 bases, with 13 bases separating them. The CDR3 has 14 residues. CDR3 sequence: CASSEGGTNYGYTF. DNA for the CDR3: TGTGCCAGCAGTGAGGGAGGCACAAACTATGGCTACACCTTC.

The rearrangement links TRBV7-9 to TRBJ1-5; tentative D call: TRBD1 (5 bases). V lost 1 base and J lost 3, with 19 bases in between. The CDR3 contains 18 residues. Germline V CDR1 and CDR2: SEHNR, FQNEAQ (reference sequence). The CDR3 reads CASSLVRGGTYNNQPQHF. DNA of the CDR3: TGTGCCAGCAGCTTAGTTAGGGGCGGGACGTATAACAATCAGCCCCAGCATTTT.

This chain joins TRBV6-5 and TRBJ1-1; tentatively, D is TRBD1 (6 bases). Trimming took off 11 bases at V and 0 bases at J, with 13 bases between the two ends. CDR1 and CDR2 from the germline V gene are MNHEY and SVGAGI. The CDR3 covers 13 residues. The CDR3: CACSTGMNTEAFF. The CDR3 coding sequence is TGTGCCTGCTCGACAGGTATGAACACTGAAGCTTTCTTT.

CDR3: CASSQAARTASYEQYF. CDR3 coding DNA: TGTGCCAGCAGCCAAGCAGCCCGAACAGCATCCTACGAGCAGTACTTC. The J gene is TRBJ2-7, the V gene TRBV3-1 (or the pseudogene TRBV3-2); D uncertain. Trimming took 1 base from V and 1 from J, leaving 14 bases between them. CDR1 LGHDT and CDR2 YNNKEL come from the germline V gene (reference sequence). This CDR3 spans 16 amino acids.

This clone was recorded only once. The V gene is TRBV6-5, the J gene TRBJ2-7, with D maybe TRBD2 (6 bases). Trimming took off 0 bases at V and 7 bases at J, with 10 bases between the two ends. CDR1 is MNHEY and CDR2 is SVGAGI in the germline V gene. There are 13 residues in the CDR3. The DNA of the CDR3 is TGTGCCAGCAGTTACTCAGGGCTAGCGGAGCAGTACTTC. Translating gives CASSYSGLAEQYF.

The rearrangement uses TRBV5-1 and TRBJ1-1; 9 bases line up with TRBD1. Unmatched junction bases numbered 5, after V lost 0 bases and J lost 5 bases. This CDR3 spans 15 amino acids. CDR1 is SGHRS and CDR2 is YFSETQ in the germline V gene. CDR3 in amino acids: CASSLGAGTGTEAFF. CDR3 coding DNA: TGCGCCAGCAGCTTGGGGGCCGGGACAGGGACTGAAGCTTTCTTT.

The J gene is TRBJ1-1, the V gene TRBV12-3 or TRBV12-4; D is undetermined. The V and J ends lost 6 bases and 4 bases respectively, with 9 bases between them. The CDR3 runs 12 residues. Here the CDR3 reads CASSLSSTEAFF. The DNA for the CDR3 is TGTGCCAGCAGCCTAAGTTCCACTGAAGCTTTCTTT.

The chain joins TRBV5-4 to TRBJ1-3; possibly TRBD1 for D (5 bases). The CDR3 length is 17 residues. V lost 0 bases and J 0 bases, leaving 13 bases between the germline ends. CDR1 SGHNT and CDR2 YYREEE come from the germline V gene (reference sequence). The CDR3 region is CASSLGPSGSSGNTIYF. For the CDR3, the DNA is TGTGCCAGCAGCTTGGGCCCCTCAGGGTCCTCTGGAAACACCATATATTTT.

In its sample, this clone was seen once. The rearrangement uses TRBV2 and TRBJ1-2; no reliable D call. The CDR3 sequence is 12 residues long. Germline assignment: CDR1 SNHLY and CDR2 FYNNEI. V was pared by 4 bases and J by 5 bases, with 8 bases between. The CDR3 coding sequence is TGTGCCAGCAGTGCGGGGAGTTATGGCTACACCTTC. This sequence encodes CASSAGSYGYTF.

The chain joins TRBV7-2 to TRBJ2-5; D unresolved. CDR1 is SGHTA and CDR2 is FQGNSA in the germline V gene. The CDR3 contains 16 residues. Trimming stripped 1 base from V and 2 bases from J, with 14 bases between. This chain's CDR3 is CASSLGTVEPQETQYF. In nucleotides, the CDR3 is TGTGCCAGCAGCTTAGGGACGGTAGAGCCACAAGAGACCCAGTACTTC.

This clone was seen more than once but under ten times. The V gene is TRBV29-1, the J gene TRBJ1-2; D might be TRBD1 (6 bases). Germline loops: CDR1 SQVTM, CDR2 ANQGSEA. CDR3 length equals 13 residues. V gave up 2 bases and J gave up 8 bases, with 15 bases separating them. The CDR3 loop reads CSVEPMDSPGYTF. As DNA, the CDR3 is TGCAGCGTTGAACCTATGGACAGTCCGGGCTACACCTTC.

This rearrangement joins TRBV2 to TRBJ1-6, with TRBD1 identical over 7 bases. The CDR3 has 14 residues. Per the germline V gene, CDR1 is SNHLY and CDR2 is FYNNEI. Unmatched junction bases numbered 8, after V lost 6 bases and J lost 9 bases. CDR3: CASRDRNLRSPLHF. The CDR3 DNA reads TGTGCCAGCAGGGACAGGAATTTGCGTTCACCCCTCCACTTT.

V usage is TRBV18 and J usage is TRBJ1-5, with TRBD1 identical over 8 bases. This CDR3 has 13 residues. From germline, CDR1 is KGHSH and CDR2 LQKENI. Unmatched junction bases numbered 4, after V lost 6 bases and J lost 6 bases. The CDR3 sequence: CASSTGGGQPQHF. The CDR3 DNA reads as TGTGCCAGCTCCACAGGGGGTGGTCAGCCCCAGCATTTT.

The rearrangement uses TRBV19 and TRBJ1-1; tentative D call: TRBD1 (5 bases). The V gene's germline CDR1 is LNHDA and CDR2 SQIVND (reference sequence). The germline V and J ends were trimmed by 4 bases and 4 bases, with 19 bases remaining between them. The CDR3 covers 16 residues. For the CDR3, the DNA is TGTGCCAGTAGTAGTCCGGGACTCCCCGGCGGCACTGAAGCTTTCTTT. Protein: CASSSPGLPGGTEAFF.

This chain links TRBV6-5 with TRBJ1-1; D not certain. This CDR3 is 14 amino acids long. Germline V lookup: CDR1 MNHEY, CDR2 SVGAGI. The V end lost 5 bases, the J end lost 4 bases, and 14 bases lay between the germline ends. CDR3 in amino acids: CASSPQPHPTEAFF. CDR3 DNA: TGTGCCAGCAGTCCCCAACCACACCCCACTGAAGCTTTCTTT.

This clone was seen a single time. The chain couples TRBV11-2 to TRBJ2-4; a weak D match, TRBD2 (7 bases). This CDR3 region has 13 residues. V lost 7 bases to trimming and J lost 3 bases, with 10 bases between them. From germline, CDR1 is SGHAT and CDR2 FQNNGV. CDR3 loop: CASTGGSKNIQYF. In DNA, the CDR3 is TGTGCCAGCACGGGGGGCAGCAAAAACATTCAGTACTTC.